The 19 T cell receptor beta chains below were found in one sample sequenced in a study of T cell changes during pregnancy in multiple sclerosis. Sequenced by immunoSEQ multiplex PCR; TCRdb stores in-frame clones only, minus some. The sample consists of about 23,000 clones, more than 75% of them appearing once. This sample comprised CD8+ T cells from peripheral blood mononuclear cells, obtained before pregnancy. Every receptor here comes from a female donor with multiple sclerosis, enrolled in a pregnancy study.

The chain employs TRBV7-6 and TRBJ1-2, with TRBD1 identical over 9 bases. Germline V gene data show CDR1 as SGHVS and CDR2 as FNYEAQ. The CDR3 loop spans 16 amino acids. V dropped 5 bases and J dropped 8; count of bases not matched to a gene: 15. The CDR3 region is CASSPSPGQGGRGYTF. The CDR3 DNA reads TGTGCCAGCAGCCCCTCACCGGGACAGGGAGGTCGAGGCTACACCTTC.

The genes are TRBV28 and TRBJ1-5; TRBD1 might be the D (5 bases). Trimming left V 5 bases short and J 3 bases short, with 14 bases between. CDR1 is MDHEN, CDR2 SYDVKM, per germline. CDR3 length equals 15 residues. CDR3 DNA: TGTGCCAGCAGTCGGACAAGGGTTGTCAATCAGCCCCAGCATTTT. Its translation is CASSRTRVVNQPQHF. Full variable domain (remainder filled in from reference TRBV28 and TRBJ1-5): DVKVTQSSRYLVKRTGEKVFLECVQDMDHENMFWYRQDPGLGLRLIYFSYDVKMKEKGDIPEGYSVSREKKERFSLILESASTNQTSMYLCASSRTRVVNQPQHFGDGTRLSIL.

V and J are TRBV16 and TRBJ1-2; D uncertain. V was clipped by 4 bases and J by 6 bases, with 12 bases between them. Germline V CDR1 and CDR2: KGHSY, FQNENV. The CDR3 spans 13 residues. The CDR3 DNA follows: TGTGCCAGCAGCCGAGGGCCTCGACATGGCTACACCTTC. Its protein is CASSRGPRHGYTF.

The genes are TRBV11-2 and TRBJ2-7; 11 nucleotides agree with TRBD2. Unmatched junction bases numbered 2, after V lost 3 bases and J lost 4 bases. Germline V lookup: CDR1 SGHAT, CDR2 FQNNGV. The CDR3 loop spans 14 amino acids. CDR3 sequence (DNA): TGTGCCAGCAGCTTTCTAGCGGGAGGATACGAGCAGTACTTC. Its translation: CASSFLAGGYEQYF.

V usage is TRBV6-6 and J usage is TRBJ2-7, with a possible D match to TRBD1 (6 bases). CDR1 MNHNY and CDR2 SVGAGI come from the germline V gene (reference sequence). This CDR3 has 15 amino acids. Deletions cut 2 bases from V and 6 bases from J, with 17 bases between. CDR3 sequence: CASSYRDTRIGEQYF. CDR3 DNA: TGTGCCAGCAGTTACCGGGACACTCGCATCGGCGAGCAGTACTTC.

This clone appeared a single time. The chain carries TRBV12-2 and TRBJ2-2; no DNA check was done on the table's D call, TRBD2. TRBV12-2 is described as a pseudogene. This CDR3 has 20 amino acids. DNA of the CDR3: TGTGCAAGTCGCTTCACTAGTAATGTCGGCGGGGGGGGGAACACCGGGGAGCTGTTTTTT. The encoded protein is CASRFTSNVGGGGNTGELFF.

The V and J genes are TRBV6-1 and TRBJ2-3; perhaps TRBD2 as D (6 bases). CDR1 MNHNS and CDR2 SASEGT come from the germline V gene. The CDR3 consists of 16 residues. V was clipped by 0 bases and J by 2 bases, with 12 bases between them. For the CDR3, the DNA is TGTGCCAGCAGTGAAGCGCAGGGACTCAACACAGATACGCAGTATTTT. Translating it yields CASSEAQGLNTDTQYF.

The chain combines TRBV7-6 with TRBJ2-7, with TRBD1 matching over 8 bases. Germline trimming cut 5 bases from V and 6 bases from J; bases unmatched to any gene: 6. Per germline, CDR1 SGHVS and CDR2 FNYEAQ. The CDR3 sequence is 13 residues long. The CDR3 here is CASSAGQGTEQYF. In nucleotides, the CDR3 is TGTGCCAGCAGCGCAGGACAGGGTACCGAGCAGTACTTC.

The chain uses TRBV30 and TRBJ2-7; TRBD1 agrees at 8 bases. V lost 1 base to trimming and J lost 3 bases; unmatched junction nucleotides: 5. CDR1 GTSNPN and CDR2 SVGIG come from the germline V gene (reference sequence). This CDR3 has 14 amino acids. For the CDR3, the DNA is TGTGCCTGGAGTGCTCCAGGGGGCAGCTACGAGCAGTACTTC. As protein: CAWSAPGGSYEQYF.

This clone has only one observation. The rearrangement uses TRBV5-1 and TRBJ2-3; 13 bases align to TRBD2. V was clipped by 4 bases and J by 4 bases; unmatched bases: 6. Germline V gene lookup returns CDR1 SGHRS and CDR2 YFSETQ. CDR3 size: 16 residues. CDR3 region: CASSLGLAGEADTQYF. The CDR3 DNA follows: TGCGCCAGCAGCCTAGGACTAGCGGGAGAAGCAGATACGCAGTATTTT.

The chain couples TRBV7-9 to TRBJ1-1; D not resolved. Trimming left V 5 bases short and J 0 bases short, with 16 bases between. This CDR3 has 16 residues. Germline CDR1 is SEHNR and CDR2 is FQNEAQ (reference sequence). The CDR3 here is CASSQAPLGMNTEAFF. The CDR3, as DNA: TGTGCCAGCAGCCAAGCCCCCCTGGGCATGAACACTGAAGCTTTCTTT.

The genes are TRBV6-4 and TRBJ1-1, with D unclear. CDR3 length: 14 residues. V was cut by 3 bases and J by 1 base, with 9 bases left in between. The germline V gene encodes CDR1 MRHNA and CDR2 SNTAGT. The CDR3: CASSESQENTEAFF. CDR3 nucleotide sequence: TGTGCCAGCAGTGAAAGTCAGGAGAACACTGAAGCTTTCTTT.

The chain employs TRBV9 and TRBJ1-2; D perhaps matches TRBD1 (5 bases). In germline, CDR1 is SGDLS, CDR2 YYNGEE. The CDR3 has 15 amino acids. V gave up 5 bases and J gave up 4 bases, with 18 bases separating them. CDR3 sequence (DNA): TGTGCCAGCAGTCCCGGAGGGGTGGCCCGCTATGGCTACACCTTC. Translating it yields CASSPGGVARYGYTF.

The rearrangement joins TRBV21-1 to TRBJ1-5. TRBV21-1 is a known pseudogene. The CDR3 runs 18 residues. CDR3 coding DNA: TGTGCCAGCAGCAAAGAAGGCGGCCTTCGGTCGGGCAATCAGCCCCAGCATTTT. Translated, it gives CASSKEGGLRSGNQPQHF.

The CDR3 here is CASTGLAGGLEQFF. In DNA form, the CDR3 reads TGTGCCAGTACCGGACTAGCGGGAGGGCTTGAGCAGTTCTTC. The V call is TRBV19, the J call TRBJ2-1; 15 bases are shared with TRBD2. The CDR3 spans 14 residues. Unmatched junction bases numbered 4, after V lost 7 bases and J lost 9 bases. Germline CDR1 reads LNHDA; CDR2 reads SQIVND (reference sequence).

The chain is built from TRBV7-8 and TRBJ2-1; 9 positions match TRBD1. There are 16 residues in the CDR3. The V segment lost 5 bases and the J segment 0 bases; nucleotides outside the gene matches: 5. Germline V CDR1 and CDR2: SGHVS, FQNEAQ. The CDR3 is CASSLMTGGSYNEQFF. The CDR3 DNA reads TGTGCCAGCAGCCTCATGACAGGGGGCTCCTACAATGAGCAGTTCTTC. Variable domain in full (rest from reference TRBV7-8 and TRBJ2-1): GAGVSQSPRYKVAKRGQDVALRCDPISGHVSLFWYQQALGQGPEFLTYFQNEAQLDKSGLPSDRFFAERPEGSVSTLKIQRTQQEDSAVYLCASSLMTGGSYNEQFFGPGTRLTVL.

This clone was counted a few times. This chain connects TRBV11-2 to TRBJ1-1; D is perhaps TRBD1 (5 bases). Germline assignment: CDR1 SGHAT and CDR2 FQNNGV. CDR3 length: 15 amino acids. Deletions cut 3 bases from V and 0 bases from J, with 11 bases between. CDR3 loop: CASSFAGTLNTEAFF. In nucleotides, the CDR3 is TGTGCCAGCAGCTTCGCCGGGACTCTGAACACTGAAGCTTTCTTT.

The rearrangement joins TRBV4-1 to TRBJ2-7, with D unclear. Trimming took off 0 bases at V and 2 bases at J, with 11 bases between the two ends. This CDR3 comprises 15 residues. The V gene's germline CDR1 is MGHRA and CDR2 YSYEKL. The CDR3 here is CASSQEGLRTYEQYF. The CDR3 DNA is TGCGCCAGCAGCCAAGAGGGCCTAAGAACCTACGAGCAGTACTTC.

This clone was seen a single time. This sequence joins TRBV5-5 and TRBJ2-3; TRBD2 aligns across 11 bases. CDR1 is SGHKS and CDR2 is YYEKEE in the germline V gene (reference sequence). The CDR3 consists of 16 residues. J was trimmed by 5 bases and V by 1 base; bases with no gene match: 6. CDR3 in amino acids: CASSLTPGLAGDTQYF. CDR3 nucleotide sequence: TGTGCCAGCAGCTTGACCCCCGGACTAGCGGGAGATACGCAGTATTTT.